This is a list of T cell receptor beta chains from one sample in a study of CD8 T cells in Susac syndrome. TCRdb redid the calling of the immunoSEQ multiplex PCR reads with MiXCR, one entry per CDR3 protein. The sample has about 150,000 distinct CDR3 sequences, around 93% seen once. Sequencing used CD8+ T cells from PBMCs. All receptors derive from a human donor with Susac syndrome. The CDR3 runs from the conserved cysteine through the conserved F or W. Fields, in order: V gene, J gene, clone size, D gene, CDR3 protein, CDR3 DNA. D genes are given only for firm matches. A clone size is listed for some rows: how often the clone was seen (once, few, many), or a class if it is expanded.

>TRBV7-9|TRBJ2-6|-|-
CASSLVAGSGANVLTF
TGTGCCAGCAGCTTAGTTGCCGGCTCTGGGGCCAACGTCCTGACTTTC
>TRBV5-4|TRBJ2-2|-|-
CASSLDAGELFF
TGTGCCAGCAGCTTGGACGCCGGGGAGCTGTTTTTT
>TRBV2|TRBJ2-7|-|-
CASSSEPQGVYEQYF
TGTGCCAGCAGCTCTGAACCGCAGGGAGTCTACGAGCAGTACTTC
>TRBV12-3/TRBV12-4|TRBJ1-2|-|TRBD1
CAIQGDPTYGYTF
TGTGCCATCCAGGGGGACCCAACTTATGGCTACACCTTC
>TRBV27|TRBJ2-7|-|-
CASSPVTGEFYEQYF
TGTGCCAGCAGTCCCGTGACAGGAGAATTTTACGAGCAGTACTTC
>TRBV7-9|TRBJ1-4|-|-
CASSPSGATNEKLFF
TGTGCCAGCAGCCCGTCTGGAGCGACTAATGAAAAACTGTTTTTT
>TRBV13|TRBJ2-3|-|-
CASSRGTDTQYF
TGTGCCAGCAGCCGGGGGACAGATACGCAGTATTTT
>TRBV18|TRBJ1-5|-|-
CASSPLRSYQPQHF
TGTGCCAGCTCCCCTCTTAGGTCCTATCAGCCCCAGCATTTT
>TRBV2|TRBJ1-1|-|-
CASSESINSGAFF
TGTGCCAGCAGTGAATCTATTAACTCGGGAGCTTTCTTT
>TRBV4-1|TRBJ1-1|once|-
CASSQRGMNTEAFF
TGCGCCAGCAGCCAGAGGGGAATGAACACTGAAGCTTTCTTT
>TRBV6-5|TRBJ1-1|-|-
CASSYGSSNTEAFF
TGTGCCAGCAGTTACGGCAGCTCGAACACTGAAGCTTTCTTT
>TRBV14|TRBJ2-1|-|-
CASSQEPRTIPYNEQFF
TGTGCCAGCAGCCAAGAACCTAGGACTATCCCCTACAATGAGCAGTTCTTC
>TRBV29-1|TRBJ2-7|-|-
CSVVFPSYEQYF
TGCAGCGTTGTGTTCCCTTCCTACGAGCAGTACTTC
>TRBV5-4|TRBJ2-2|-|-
CAQGFSGELFF
TGTGCCCAGGGGTTCAGCGGGGAGCTGTTTTTT
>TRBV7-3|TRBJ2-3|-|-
CASSPRHRDLSTDTQYF
TGTGCCAGCAGCCCACGCCACCGGGACTTAAGCACAGATACGCAGTATTTT
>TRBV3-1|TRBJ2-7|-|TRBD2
CASSQSFYREGTYEQYF
TGTGCCAGCAGCCAGTCCTTTTACCGGGAGGGAACCTACGAGCAGTACTTC
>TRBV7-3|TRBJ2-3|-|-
CASSAGFLADTQYF
TGTGCCAGCAGCGCAGGGTTTTTAGCAGATACGCAGTATTTT
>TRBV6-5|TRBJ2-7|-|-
CASSFEGIGQYF
TGTGCCAGCAGTTTCGAAGGGATAGGGCAGTACTTC
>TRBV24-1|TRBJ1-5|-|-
CATRGGGGQPQHF
TGTGCCACCCGCGGCGGGGGAGGTCAGCCCCAGCATTTT
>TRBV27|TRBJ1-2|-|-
CASSATVFNYGYTF
TGTGCCAGCAGTGCGACAGTATTTAACTATGGCTACACCTTC
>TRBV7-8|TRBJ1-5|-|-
CASSVSGANQPQHF
TGTGCCAGCAGCGTCTCCGGGGCCAATCAGCCCCAGCATTTT
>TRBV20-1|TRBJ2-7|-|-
CSARDLRSYEQYF
TGCAGTGCTAGAGATCTGAGATCCTACGAGCAGTACTTC
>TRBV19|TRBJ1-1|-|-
CATLGGGNTEAFF
TGTGCCACCTTGGGGGGTGGAAACACTGAAGCTTTCTTT
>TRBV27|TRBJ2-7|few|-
CASSQGPTYEQYF
TGTGCCAGCAGTCAGGGTCCGACCTACGAGCAGTACTTC
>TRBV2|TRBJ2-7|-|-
CASSEAPWVQADSAISYEQYF
TGTGCCAGCAGTGAAGCGCCTTGGGTACAGGCCGATAGCGCTATATCCTACGAGCAGTACTTC
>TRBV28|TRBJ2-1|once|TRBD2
CASSFTQRDSYNEQFF
TGTGCCAGCAGTTTTACTCAGCGGGACTCCTACAATGAGCAGTTCTTC
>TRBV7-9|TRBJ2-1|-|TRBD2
CASSPRLAGGPNEQFF
TGTGCCAGCAGCCCCCGACTAGCGGGAGGGCCAAATGAGCAGTTCTTC
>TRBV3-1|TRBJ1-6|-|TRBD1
CASSHGPGQINSPLHF
TGTGCCAGCAGCCACGGACCGGGACAGATCAATTCACCCCTCCACTTT
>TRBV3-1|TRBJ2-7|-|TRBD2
CASSQDPRTSGPYEQYF
TGTGCCAGCAGCCAAGACCCCCGGACTAGCGGACCCTACGAGCAGTACTTC
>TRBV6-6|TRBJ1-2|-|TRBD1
CASSYTATGDYGYTF
TGTGCCAGCAGTTACACAGCTACAGGGGACTATGGCTACACCTTC
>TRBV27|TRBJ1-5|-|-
CASSPISPLSNQPQHF
TGTGCCAGCAGTCCTATATCCCCCCTAAGCAATCAGCCCCAGCATTTT
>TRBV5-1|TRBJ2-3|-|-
CASSLAGISTDTQYF
TGCGCCAGCAGCTTGGCCGGTATAAGCACAGATACGCAGTATTTT
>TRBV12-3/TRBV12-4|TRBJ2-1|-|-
CASSYPNGANEQFF
TGTGCCAGCAGTTACCCGAACGGGGCCAATGAGCAGTTCTTC
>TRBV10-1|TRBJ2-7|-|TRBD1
CASSGSAGTDNFYEQYF
TGCGCCAGCAGTGGATCAGCCGGGACAGATAACTTCTACGAGCAGTACTTC
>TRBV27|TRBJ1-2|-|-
CASSLSEWGGGGGAGYTF
TGTGCCAGCAGTTTATCGGAGTGGGGCGGCGGTGGCGGCGCTGGCTACACCTTC
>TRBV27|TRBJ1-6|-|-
CASSLNRSHNSPLHF
TGTGCCAGCAGTTTGAACAGGAGCCATAATTCACCCCTCCACTTT
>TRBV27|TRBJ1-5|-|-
CASRGGGNQPQHF
TGTGCCAGCAGAGGGGGAGGCAATCAGCCCCAGCATTTT
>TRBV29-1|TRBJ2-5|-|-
CSALEGPALQETQYF
TGCAGCGCACTAGAGGGCCCAGCCCTCCAAGAGACCCAGTACTTC
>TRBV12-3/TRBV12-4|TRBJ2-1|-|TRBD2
CAAAGGPNEQFF
TGTGCCGCCGCGGGAGGGCCCAATGAGCAGTTCTTC
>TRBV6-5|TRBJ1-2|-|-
CASSYSGGAGYTF
TGTGCCAGCAGTTACTCAGGGGGAGCAGGCTACACCTTC
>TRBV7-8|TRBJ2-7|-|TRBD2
CASLAGGAEQYF
TGTGCCAGTCTAGCGGGAGGGGCCGAGCAGTACTTC
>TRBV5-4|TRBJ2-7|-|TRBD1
CASSPRDRDIEQYF
TGTGCCAGCAGCCCCCGGGACAGGGATATCGAGCAGTACTTC
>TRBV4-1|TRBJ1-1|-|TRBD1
CASSHRTKDRANTEAFF
TGCGCCAGCAGCCACCGAACCAAGGACAGGGCCAACACTGAAGCTTTCTTT
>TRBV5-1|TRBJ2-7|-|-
CASGLTPFGAPYEQYF
TGCGCCAGCGGACTAACTCCCTTCGGGGCCCCCTACGAGCAGTACTTC
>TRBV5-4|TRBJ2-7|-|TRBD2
CASSFSAGVSYEQYF
TGTGCCAGCAGCTTCTCAGCGGGAGTGTCCTACGAGCAGTACTTC
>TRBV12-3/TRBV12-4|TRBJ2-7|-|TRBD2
CASSPQTSGNSYEQYF
TGTGCCAGCAGTCCCCAGACTAGCGGGAACTCCTACGAGCAGTACTTC